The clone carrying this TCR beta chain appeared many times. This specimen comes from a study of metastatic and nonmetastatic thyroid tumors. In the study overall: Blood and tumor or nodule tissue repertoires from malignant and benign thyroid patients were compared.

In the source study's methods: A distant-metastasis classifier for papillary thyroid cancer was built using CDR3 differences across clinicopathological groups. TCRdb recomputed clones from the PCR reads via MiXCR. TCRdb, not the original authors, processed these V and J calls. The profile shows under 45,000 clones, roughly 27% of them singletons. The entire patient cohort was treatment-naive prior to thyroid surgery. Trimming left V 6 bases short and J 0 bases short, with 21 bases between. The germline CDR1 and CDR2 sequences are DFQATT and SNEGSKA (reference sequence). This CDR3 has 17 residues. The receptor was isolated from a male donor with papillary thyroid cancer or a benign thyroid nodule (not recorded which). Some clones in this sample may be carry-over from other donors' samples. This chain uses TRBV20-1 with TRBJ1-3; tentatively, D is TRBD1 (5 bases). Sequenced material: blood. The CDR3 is CSAQLTGKFSSGNTIYF. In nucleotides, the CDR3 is TGCAGTGCGCAGCTAACAGGCAAATTTAGCTCTGGAAACACCATATATTTT.